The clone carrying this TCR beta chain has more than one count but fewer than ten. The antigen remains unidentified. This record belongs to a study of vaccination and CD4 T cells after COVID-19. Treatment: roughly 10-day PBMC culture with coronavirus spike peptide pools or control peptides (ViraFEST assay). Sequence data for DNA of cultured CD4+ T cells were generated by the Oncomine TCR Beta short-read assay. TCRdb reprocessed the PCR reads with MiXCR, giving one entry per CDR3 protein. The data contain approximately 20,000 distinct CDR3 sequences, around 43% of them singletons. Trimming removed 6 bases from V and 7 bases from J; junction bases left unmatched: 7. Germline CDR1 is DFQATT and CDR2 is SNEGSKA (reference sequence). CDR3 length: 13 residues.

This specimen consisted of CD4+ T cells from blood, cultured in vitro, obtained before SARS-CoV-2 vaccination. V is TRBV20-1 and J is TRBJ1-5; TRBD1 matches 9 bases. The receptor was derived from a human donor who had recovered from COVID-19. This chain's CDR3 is CSARGQGAQPQHF. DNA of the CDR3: TGCAGTGCAAGGGGACAGGGCGCCCAGCCCCAGCATTTT.